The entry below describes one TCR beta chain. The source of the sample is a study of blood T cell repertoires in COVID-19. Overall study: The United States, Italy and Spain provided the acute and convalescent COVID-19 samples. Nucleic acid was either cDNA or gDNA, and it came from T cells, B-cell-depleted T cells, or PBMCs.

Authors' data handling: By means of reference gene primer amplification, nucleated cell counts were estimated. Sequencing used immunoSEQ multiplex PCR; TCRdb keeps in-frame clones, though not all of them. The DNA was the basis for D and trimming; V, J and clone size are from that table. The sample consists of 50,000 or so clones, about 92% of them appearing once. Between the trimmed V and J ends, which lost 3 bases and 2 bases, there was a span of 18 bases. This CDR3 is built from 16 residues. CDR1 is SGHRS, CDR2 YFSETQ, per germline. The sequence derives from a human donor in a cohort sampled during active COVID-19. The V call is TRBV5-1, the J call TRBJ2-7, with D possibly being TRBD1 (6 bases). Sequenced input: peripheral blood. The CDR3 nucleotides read TGCGCCAGCAGCTCGTTCGTGAGGGACACTACCTACGAGCAGTACTTC. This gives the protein CASSSFVRDTTYEQYF. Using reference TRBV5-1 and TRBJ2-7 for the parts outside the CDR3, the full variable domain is KAGVTQTPRYLIKTRGQQVTLSCSPISGHRSVSWYQQTPGQGLQFLFEYFSETQRNKGNFPGRFSGRQFSNSRSEMNVSTLELGDSALYLCASSSFVRDTTYEQYFGPGTRLTVT.